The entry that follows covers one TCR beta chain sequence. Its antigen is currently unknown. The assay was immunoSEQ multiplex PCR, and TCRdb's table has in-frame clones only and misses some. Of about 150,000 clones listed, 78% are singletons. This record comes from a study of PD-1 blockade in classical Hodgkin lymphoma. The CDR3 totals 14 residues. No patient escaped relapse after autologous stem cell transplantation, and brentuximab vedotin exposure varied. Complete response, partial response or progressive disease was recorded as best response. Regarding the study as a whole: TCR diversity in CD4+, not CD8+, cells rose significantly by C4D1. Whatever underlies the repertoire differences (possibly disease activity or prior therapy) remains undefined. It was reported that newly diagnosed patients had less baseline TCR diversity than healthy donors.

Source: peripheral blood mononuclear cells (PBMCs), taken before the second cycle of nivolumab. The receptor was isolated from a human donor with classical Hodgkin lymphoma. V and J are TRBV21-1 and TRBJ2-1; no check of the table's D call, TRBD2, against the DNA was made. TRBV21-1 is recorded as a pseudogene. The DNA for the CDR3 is TGTGCCAGCAGCGGGGCTCGGGGGGCCTATGAGCAGTTCTTC. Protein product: CASSGARGAYEQFF.